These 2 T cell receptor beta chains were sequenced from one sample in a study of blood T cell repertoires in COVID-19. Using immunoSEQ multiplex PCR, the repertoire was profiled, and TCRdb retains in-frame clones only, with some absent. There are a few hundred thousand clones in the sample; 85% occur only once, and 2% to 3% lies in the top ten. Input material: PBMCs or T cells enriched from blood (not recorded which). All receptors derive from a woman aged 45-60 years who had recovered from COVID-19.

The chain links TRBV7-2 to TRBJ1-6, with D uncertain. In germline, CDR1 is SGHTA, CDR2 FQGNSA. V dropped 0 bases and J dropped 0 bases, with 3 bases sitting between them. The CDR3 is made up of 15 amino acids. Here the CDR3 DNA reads TGTGCCAGCAGCTTAGCAGCCTCCTATAATTCACCCCTCCACTTT. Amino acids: CASSLAASYNSPLHF.

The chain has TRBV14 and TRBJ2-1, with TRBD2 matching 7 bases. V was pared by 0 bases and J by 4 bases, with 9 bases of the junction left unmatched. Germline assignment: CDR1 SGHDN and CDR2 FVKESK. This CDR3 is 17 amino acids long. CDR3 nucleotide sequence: TGTGCCAGCAGCCAAGATTACGTTGGAGCGGGGTACAATGAGCAGTTCTTC. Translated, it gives CASSQDYVGAGYNEQFF.